This TCR beta chain was identified in a study of T cell responses to AZD1222 COVID-19 vaccine. Sequencing was performed with immunoSEQ multiplex PCR; in TCRdb, only in-frame clones are kept and a portion is missing. In the table there are 75,000 to 85,000 clones, about 74% of which are singletons. This CDR3 spans 15 amino acids. The germline gives CDR1 MNHEY, CDR2 SVGAGI. Trimming removed 6 bases from V and 0 bases from J, with 12 bases in between. The V call is TRBV6-5, the J call TRBJ1-3; the D gene is possibly TRBD1 (5 bases). This clonotype originated in an adult who received the MenACWY meningococcal vaccine as a control. This specimen was peripheral blood, taken 28 days after the second dose of the MenACWY control vaccine. CDR3 bases: TGTGCCAGCAGGAGAGACAGCTACTCTGGAAACACCATATATTTT. As protein: CASRRDSYSGNTIYF.